This record looks at one T cell receptor beta chain sequence and its context. There is no known antigen for this receptor. Per-nucleotide qualities are absent, and no much larger clonotype sits a single base away. The data stem from a study of vaccination effects on CD4 cells after COVID-19 (dated by TCRdb to the early 2020s). About the investigation overall: Participants received two doses of either the BNT162b2 or the mRNA-1273 mRNA SARS-CoV-2 vaccine. SARS-CoV-2 spike-specific CD4+ TCR repertoires from before and after mRNA vaccination were compared in COVID-19 convalescent patients and in infection-naive vaccine recipients. Altogether, roughly 10 COVID-19 convalescent patients and a handful of SARS-CoV-2-naive healthy vaccine recipients made up the full study. The Oncomine TCR Beta short-read assay on an Illumina iSeq 100 was used to sequence cultures from other donors in the study. Overall study outcomes, separate from this receptor: The study was limited by a small number of convalescent patients and lacked early post-infection timepoints. In healthy vaccine recipients, vaccine-induced clones were almost all SARS-CoV-2 mono-reactive, with only 1 of 255 cross-reactive with common cold coronaviruses. Both infection-induced and vaccine-induced clones contracted markedly at late post-vaccination timepoints, which is consistent with waning T cell responses.

The library was produced with the immunoSEQ multiplex PCR assay. DNA from the CD4+ T cells that had been cultured and isolated underwent TCR beta CDR3 sequencing. For the original study's pipeline: Non-productive TCR sequences were discarded, and reads were trimmed to the CDR3 region, with only CDR3s of 7 or more amino acids retained. Antigen-specific clonotypes were identified with the MANAFEST web app by comparing expansion in peptide wells against reference cultures. Positive clones required FDR<0.05 expansion versus reference and all other wells, odds ratio above 5, and frequency above 0.1% in two replicate wells. Clonotypes significantly expanded in SARS-CoV-2 spike wells and in at least one common cold coronavirus spike condition were defined as cross-reactive. CDR3 similarity was assessed by Levenshtein distance with the stringdist R package, and unrooted trees were built with ape in R 3.6.1. As stored in TCRdb, this immuneACCESS dataset retains in-frame rearrangements with V and J assigned. A fraction of the clones does not appear; measured against another copy, unresolved V genes explain less than half of the discrepancy, and the remainder lacks a known reason. The DNA was the basis for D and trimming; V, J and clone size are from that table. Across this sample there are fewer than 30,000 clones, with around 75% seen only once. Of the sample, around 30% is held by the ten largest clones.

In the ViraFEST assay, PBMC were stimulated with viral peptide pools, and antigen-specific CD4+ T cell clonotypes were then identified by expansion using TCR sequencing. After less than 13 days of culture, CD4+ T cells were isolated with the EasySep CD4+ T cell isolation kit. Healthy vaccine recipients had no prior SARS-CoV-2 infection, confirmed by negative nucleocapsid antibodies before and after vaccination. Some 1.9 million PBMC per well were cultured with around 10 ug/ml peptides in IMDM containing around 4.6% human AB serum, around 10 IU/ml IL-2 and gentamicin. On days 3 and 7, half of the culture medium was replaced with fresh IL-2-containing medium. Unless otherwise noted, each peptide stimulation condition was cultured in triplicate wells. Using Ficoll-Paque Plus gradient centrifugation, PBMC were separated from whole blood and then either used fresh or cryopreserved at -140C. The spike proteins of SARS-CoV-2 and of the common cold coronaviruses HCoV-NL63, HCoV-OC43 and HCoV-229E were spanned by overlapping peptide pools. The QIAamp micro DNA kit was used to extract genomic DNA from the cultured CD4+ T cells.

The CDR3, cysteine through phenylalanine, is 13 amino acids long. CDR3 DNA is the only sequence kept; it has 39 bases, read in frame from the first base. The germline V and J ends show losses of 2 bases and 5 bases respectively, and no gene match explains 2 bases of the junction. Per the germline V gene, KGHSH is the CDR1 and LQKENI is the CDR2. The clonotype originates from a human donor who received a COVID-19 vaccine. The chain joins TRBV18 to TRBJ1-2; 7 nucleotides in the junction match TRBD1. The sequenced sample was CD4+ T cells from PBMCs cultured with SARS-CoV-2 spike peptides, obtained before COVID-19 vaccination. The intended sense of this specimen's cell subset or site label: SARS-CoV-2 spike overlapping peptide pool stimulation. The CDR3 in this case is CASSPGTEYGYTF. The DNA reads TGTGCCAGCTCACCAGGGACAGAATATGGCTACACCTTC.